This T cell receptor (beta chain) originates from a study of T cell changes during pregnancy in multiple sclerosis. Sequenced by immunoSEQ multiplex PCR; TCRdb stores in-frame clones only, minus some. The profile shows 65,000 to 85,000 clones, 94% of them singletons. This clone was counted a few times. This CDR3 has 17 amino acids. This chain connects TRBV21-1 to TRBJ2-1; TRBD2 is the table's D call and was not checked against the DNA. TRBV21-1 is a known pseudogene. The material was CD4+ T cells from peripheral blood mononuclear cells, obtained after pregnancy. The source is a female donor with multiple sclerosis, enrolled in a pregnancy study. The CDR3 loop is CASSKALAGGLGNEQFF. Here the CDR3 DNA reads TGTGCCAGCAGCAAAGCGTTAGCGGGAGGTTTAGGCAATGAGCAGTTCTTC.